The 31 T cell receptor beta chains given below trace back to one sample, sequenced in a study of blood T cell repertoires in COVID-19. Method: immunoSEQ multiplex PCR; TCRdb's copy keeps in-frame clones and lacks some. This sample has some 91,000 clones; roughly 80% occur once, and the top ten carry 11%. The sample consisted of peripheral blood. Receptors originate from a human donor in a cohort sampled during active COVID-19.

The CDR3 here is CASSPRTSGTNEQYF. Here the CDR3 DNA reads TGTGCCAGCAGCCCTCGGACTAGCGGGACCAACGAGCAGTACTTC. This chain links TRBV5-6 with TRBJ2-7; 12 bases are shared with TRBD2. Looked up from germline, CDR1 is SGHDT and CDR2 is YYEEEE. V lost 4 bases, J lost 5 bases, and 7 bases stayed unmatched. The CDR3 is made up of 15 amino acids.

The gene calls are TRBV30 and TRBJ1-5; 10 nucleotides line up with TRBD1. Germline V gene lookup returns CDR1 GTSNPN and CDR2 SVGIG (reference sequence). The CDR3 is made up of 14 amino acids. Trimming cost V 2 bases and J 5 bases; bases outside gene matches: 3. The CDR3 reads CAWSMTGGYQPQHF. CDR3 DNA sequence: TGTGCCTGGAGTATGACAGGGGGCTATCAGCCCCAGCATTTT.

The gene calls are TRBV3-1 (or the pseudogene TRBV3-2) and TRBJ2-1; D gene ambiguous. Germline-derived CDR1 and CDR2 are LGHDT and YNNKEL (reference sequence). Trimming took off 4 bases at V and 0 bases at J, with 10 bases between the two ends. The CDR3 is made up of 15 amino acids. The CDR3: CASSLARSSYNEQFF. In DNA, the CDR3 is TGTGCCAGCAGCCTAGCTAGGAGCTCCTACAATGAGCAGTTCTTC.

The genes are TRBV12-2 and TRBJ2-7; no check of the table's D call, TRBD2, against the DNA was made. TRBV12-2 is recorded as a pseudogene. This CDR3 spans 17 amino acids. CDR3 sequence reads: CASRARAGPTVVGEQYF. CDR3 DNA: TGTGCAAGTCGCGCCAGGGCGGGACCTACCGTGGTGGGTGAGCAGTACTTC.

In this sample, this clone turned up once. V gene TRBV19 combines with J gene TRBJ2-7; 10 bases line up with TRBD2. This CDR3 has 15 residues. Germline V gene lookup returns CDR1 LNHDA and CDR2 SQIVND (reference sequence). Unmatched junction bases numbered 9, after V lost 5 bases and J lost 5 bases. The CDR3 region is CASSFLAGVINEQYF. DNA for the CDR3: TGTGCCAGTAGTTTCCTAGCGGGAGTGATCAACGAGCAGTACTTC.

The chain recombines TRBV3-1 (or the pseudogene TRBV3-2) with TRBJ2-7; 8 bases match TRBD2. The germline V gene encodes CDR1 LGHDT and CDR2 YNNKEL (reference sequence). The V and J ends lost 5 bases and 5 bases, in that order; junction bases with no gene match: 11. This CDR3 has 15 amino acids. CDR3 DNA: TGTGCCAGCAGCTTCAGTCTAGCGGGTGGACACGAGCAGTACTTC. Protein sequence: CASSFSLAGGHEQYF.

The V gene is TRBV28, the J gene TRBJ1-5, with a weak D call TRBD1 (5 bases). Trimming pared 7 bases from V and 5 bases from J, leaving 9 bases between. The CDR3 totals 12 residues. Germline-derived CDR1 and CDR2 are MDHEN and SYDVKM. CDR3 protein: CASTATDQPQHF. The DNA for the CDR3 is TGTGCCAGCACCGCGACAGATCAGCCCCAGCATTTT.

The count of this clone is one. The chain combines TRBV5-1 with TRBJ2-7; D is perhaps TRBD2 (7 bases). There are 14 residues in the CDR3. Germline CDR1 reads SGHRS; CDR2 reads YFSETQ. The V end lost 0 bases, the J end lost 6 bases, and 13 bases lay between the germline ends. The CDR3 region is CASSLVAGALEQYF. In nucleotides, the CDR3 is TGCGCCAGCAGCTTGGTGGCGGGGGCCCTCGAGCAGTACTTC.

The gene calls are TRBV6-2 or TRBV6-3 and TRBJ1-1; maybe TRBD1 (6 bases). The length of the CDR3 is 16 residues. Trimming took 0 bases from V and 0 from J, leaving 11 bases between them. CDR1 is MNHEY and CDR2 is SVGEGT in the germline V gene. CDR3 region: CASSYSVRTVNTEAFF. CDR3 in DNA: TGTGCCAGCAGTTACTCGGTCAGGACAGTGAACACTGAAGCTTTCTTT.

The CDR3 DNA reads TGTGCCAGCAGCTTTTTACTAACAGGGAGCTCACCCCTCCACTTT. Amino acids: CASSFLLTGSSPLHF. The V and J genes are TRBV7-2 and TRBJ1-6; the D gene is possibly TRBD1 (6 bases). CDR1 and CDR2 (germline): SGHTA, FQGNSA. The ends were cut back, 3 bases at V and 10 bases at J, with 16 bases in the middle. The CDR3 length is 15 residues.

J is TRBJ2-1 and V is TRBV4-2; 7 bases are shared with TRBD1. Germline CDR1 LGHNA, CDR2 YNFKEQ. The CDR3 has 16 amino acids. J gave up 5 bases and V 0 bases, and 7 bases lay outside the gene matches. The CDR3 DNA follows: TGTGCCAGCAGCCAAGACGGGTGGACAGGCGACAATGAGCAGTTCTTC. The encoded protein is CASSQDGWTGDNEQFF.

The CDR3 DNA sequence: TGTGCCAGCAGCTTAGCCGGGACAGGGTATGGCTACACCTTC. Its translation is CASSLAGTGYGYTF. The chain joins TRBV7-8 to TRBJ1-2, with 9 positions matching TRBD1. The CDR3 totals 14 residues. CDR1 is SGHVS, CDR2 FQNEAQ, per germline. Losses at the gene ends were 0 bases for V and 5 bases for J; bases not matched to a gene: 1.

This chain connects TRBV28 to TRBJ2-6, with D possibly TRBD2 on 7 matching bases. Trimming left V 6 bases short and J 2 bases short, with 14 bases between. The germline gives CDR1 MDHEN, CDR2 SYDVKM. CDR3 size: 16 residues. CDR3 region: CASREGGKAGANVLTF. CDR3 coding DNA: TGTGCCAGCAGGGAGGGGGGGAAGGCTGGGGCCAACGTCCTGACTTTC.

The J gene is TRBJ1-1, the V gene TRBV18; 12 positions agree with TRBD1. Germline V CDR1 and CDR2: KGHSH, LQKENI. This CDR3 is built from 16 residues. With 3 bases clipped from V and 0 bases from J, the junction kept 2 bases outside the gene matches. The CDR3 DNA follows: TGTGCCAGCTCACCCGGGACAGGGGGCATGAACACTGAAGCTTTCTTT. It translates to CASSPGTGGMNTEAFF.

This chain connects TRBV6-1 to TRBJ1-4; tentative D call: TRBD1 (5 bases). Trimming took 2 bases from V and 3 from J, leaving 10 bases between them. CDR3 length: 15 amino acids. Looked up from germline, CDR1 is MNHNS and CDR2 is SASEGT. The CDR3 coding sequence is TGTGCCAGCAGTGAATGGGGGACTTCTAATGAAAAACTGTTTTTT. Encoded protein: CASSEWGTSNEKLFF.

The rearrangement links TRBV18 to TRBJ2-7; possible D gene TRBD1, 7 bases. V dropped 3 bases and J dropped 2 bases, with 11 bases sitting between them. Germline V gene data show CDR1 as KGHSH and CDR2 as LQKENI. The CDR3 spans 14 residues. The CDR3 reads CASSPRGTAYEQYF. Written as DNA, the CDR3 is TGTGCCAGCTCACCGCGCGGGACAGCCTACGAGCAGTACTTC.

The chain joins TRBV19 to TRBJ2-1; D perhaps matches TRBD1 (5 bases). The V end lost 8 bases, the J end lost 0 bases, and 11 bases lay between the germline ends. Germline V gene sequence: CDR1 LNHDA, CDR2 SQIVND (reference sequence). The CDR3 is made up of 14 amino acids. The CDR3 nucleotides are TGTGCCAGTTCCAGGGTTTCCTCCTACAATGAGCAGTTCTTC. Amino acid sequence: CASSRVSSYNEQFF.

The CDR3 nucleotides read TGCGCCAGCAGTGAGTTGGAGGAGAGCTCCTACAATGAGCAGTTCTTC. Its translation is CASSELEESSYNEQFF. V and J are TRBV10-1 and TRBJ2-1, with D maybe TRBD2 (5 bases). Per germline, CDR1 WNHNN and CDR2 SYGVQD (reference sequence). V was trimmed by 1 base and J by 0 bases, leaving 10 bases between them. The CDR3 has 16 amino acids.

The V and J genes are TRBV5-1 and TRBJ1-2; 10 positions agree with TRBD1. The V and J ends lost 7 bases and 7 bases, in that order; junction bases with no gene match: 16. The CDR3 contains 16 residues. Germline V lookup: CDR1 SGHRS, CDR2 YFSETQ. The CDR3 spells CASGNRLPTGGSGYTF. In nucleotides, the CDR3 is TGCGCCAGCGGGAACCGCCTACCGACAGGGGGCAGTGGCTACACCTTC.

The chain uses TRBV28 and TRBJ2-1; perhaps TRBD1 as D (6 bases). Looked up from germline, CDR1 is MDHEN and CDR2 is SYDVKM. Trimming took off 6 bases at V and 0 bases at J, with 15 bases between the two ends. The CDR3 runs to 16 residues. CDR3 coding DNA: TGTGCCAGCAGCGTGACAGGAGCTCTCTCCTACAATGAGCAGTTCTTC. Its translation is CASSVTGALSYNEQFF.

The V call is TRBV18, the J call TRBJ2-4, with D perhaps matching TRBD2 (6 bases). The V gene's germline CDR1 is KGHSH and CDR2 LQKENI. The CDR3 extends over 16 amino acids. V dropped 1 base and J dropped 4 bases, with 14 bases sitting between them. The CDR3 region is CASSPRAVAVKNIQYF. The CDR3 nucleotides are TGTGCCAGCTCACCACGGGCTGTAGCGGTAAAAAACATTCAGTACTTC.

This clone appeared once. The rearrangement joins TRBV3-1 (or the pseudogene TRBV3-2) to TRBJ2-2, with a tentative D call TRBD2 (6 bases). Trimming stripped 2 bases from V and 4 bases from J, with 11 bases between. CDR1 and CDR2 from the germline V gene are LGHDT and YNNKEL (reference sequence). This CDR3 has 15 residues. The DNA for the CDR3 is TGTGCCAGCAGCCAACCGCTGGGGGGCACCGGGGAGCTGTTTTTT. Its protein product is CASSQPLGGTGELFF.

This clone showed up just a few times. The chain joins TRBV5-8 to TRBJ1-5, with TRBD1 as a possible D gene (6 bases). Germline CDR1 and CDR2: SGHTS and YDEGEE. The CDR3 contains 16 residues. Trimming cost V 1 base and J 4 bases, with 15 bases left between them. In DNA, the CDR3 is TGTGCCAGCAGCTTGTGGAGACAGGTGGAAAATCAGCCCCAGCATTTT. Protein sequence: CASSLWRQVENQPQHF.

The V call is TRBV5-6, the J call TRBJ2-1, with 8 bases lining up with TRBD1. The CDR3 is made up of 15 amino acids. V shed 7 bases, J shed 3 bases, and the junction held 9 bases outside the gene matches. Germline V CDR1 and CDR2: SGHDT, YYEEEE. In DNA, the CDR3 is TGTGCCAGCCTCTCACGGGACAGGTTCTACAATGAGCAGTTCTTC. Protein sequence: CASLSRDRFYNEQFF. The complete variable domain, with remaining parts taken from reference TRBV5-6 and TRBJ2-1, reads DAGVTQSPTHLIKTRGQQVTLRCSPKSGHDTVSWYQQALGQGPQFIFQYYEEEERQRGNFPDRFSGHQFPNYSSELNVNALLLGDSALYLCASLSRDRFYNEQFFGPGTRLTVL.

In DNA, the CDR3 is TGTGCCAGCAGCTTAGCCGGACAGAGCCAAGAGACCCAGTACTTC. Amino acids: CASSLAGQSQETQYF. The J gene is TRBJ2-5, the V gene TRBV7-2, with D possibly being TRBD1 (6 bases). This CDR3 contains 15 residues. Germline assignment: CDR1 SGHTA and CDR2 FQGNSA. Trimming took off 0 bases at V and 1 base at J, with 9 bases between the two ends.

This clone was picked up one time. The V call is TRBV6-5, the J call TRBJ1-2, with D uncertain. Deletions cut 5 bases from V and 4 bases from J, with 14 bases between. CDR1 is MNHEY and CDR2 is SVGAGI in the germline V gene. The CDR3 consists of 14 residues. The CDR3 coding sequence is TGTGCCAGCAGTAACGCCAGACAAGCCTATGGCTACACCTTC. Translating it yields CASSNARQAYGYTF.

This chain joins TRBV5-6 and TRBJ2-3; weak D call: TRBD1 (5 bases). CDR1 is SGHDT, CDR2 YYEEEE, per germline. Trimming stripped 6 bases from V and 5 bases from J, with 22 bases between. The CDR3 is 16 amino acids. The CDR3 spells CASTFGQGGWIDTQYF. The CDR3 coding sequence is TGTGCCAGCACCTTCGGGCAGGGCGGATGGATAGATACGCAGTATTTT.

This clone appeared a few times. CDR3: CASSRFTYEQYF. As DNA, the CDR3 is TGTGCCAGCAGCCGGTTCACCTACGAGCAGTACTTC. The rearrangement links TRBV7-2 to TRBJ2-7; D gene ambiguous. Between the trimmed V and J ends, which lost 5 bases and 2 bases, there was a span of 7 bases. Germline V CDR1 and CDR2: SGHTA, FQGNSA. The CDR3 loop spans 12 amino acids.

The rearrangement uses TRBV5-1 and TRBJ1-5, with 7 bases fitting TRBD1. The CDR3 sequence is 15 residues long. CDR1 SGHRS and CDR2 YFSETQ come from the germline V gene. After removal of 0 bases from V and 4 bases from J, the junction contained 4 bases not matched to a gene. CDR3 protein: CASSLESGGNQPQHF. In DNA form, the CDR3 reads TGCGCCAGCAGCTTGGAGTCAGGGGGAAATCAGCCCCAGCATTTT.

In nucleotides, the CDR3 is TGTGCCAGCAGCTCCTCAGGGCTCTATGGCTACACCTTC. Its protein product is CASSSSGLYGYTF. This chain joins TRBV11-2 and TRBJ1-2, with D maybe TRBD1 (5 bases). The CDR3 is 13 amino acids. V lost 4 bases and J lost 4, with 10 bases in between. Germline V gene lookup returns CDR1 SGHAT and CDR2 FQNNGV.

This chain connects TRBV3-1 (or the pseudogene TRBV3-2) to TRBJ2-7, with a possible D match to TRBD1 (6 bases). Germline assignment: CDR1 LGHDT and CDR2 YNNKEL (reference sequence). The length of the CDR3 is 18 residues. V shed 3 bases and J shed 6 bases, with 27 bases lying between them. As DNA, the CDR3 is TGTGCCAGCAGCCACCTCCCTTACCCGAGGGGGTCCCGCAGCGAGCAGTACTTC. Translation gives CASSHLPYPRGSRSEQYF.